This entry describes one TCR beta chain. An end of the junction differs from the germline gene, which may be a read error. These data belong to a study of regulatory T cells in long-lasting Graves disease. Library construction for TCR beta used iRepertoire HTBI primers and Arm-PCR of CDR3 regions. From the multiplex PCR reads, TCRdb called clonotypes with MiXCR, one entry per CDR3 protein. The table has a few hundred thousand distinct CDR3 sequences, approximately 23% seen once; the top ten hold 28%. This CDR3 is 14 amino acids long. The germline gives CDR1 MNHGY, CDR2 SVAAGI. This sample's time point: persistent/refractory GD, antithyroid drugs over 5 years with positive TRAb. With RNA extracted from PBMCs as input, the TCR library was made.

This TCR was sampled from a woman in her thirties or forties with Graves disease. The sample here was peripheral blood mononuclear cells (PBMCs), taken when the disease was refractory, from a patient treated with antithyroid drugs. This chain joins TRBV6-9 and TRBJ2-5, with D possibly TRBD2 on 7 matching bases. CDR3 sequence reads: CVSSYFGGQETQYF. The CDR3 DNA sequence: TGTGTCAGCAGTTACTTCGGGGGGCAGGAGACCCAGTACTTC.